The rows below give T cell receptor beta chains drawn from one sample of a study of blood T cell repertoires in COVID-19. The protocol was immunoSEQ multiplex PCR, while the TCRdb copy is restricted to in-frame clones and leaves out a portion. The profile shows over 350,000 clones, about 89% of them singletons. Source material: peripheral blood. Source of these receptors: a woman aged 25-40 years with acute or convalescent COVID-19. The CDR3 runs from the conserved cysteine through the conserved F or W. The D gene is left open where the match is weak. A row's size may be missing; if present it is once, few, many or a size class.

J gene: TRBJ2-4; clone size: -; D gene: TRBD2; V gene: TRBV19; CDR3 DNA: TGTGCCAGTAGTTCATATGGGGGGGATTTAGCCAAAAACATTCAGTACTTC; CDR3 protein: CASSSYGGDLAKNIQYF
J gene: TRBJ2-2; clone size: -; D gene: TRBD2; V gene: TRBV11-1; CDR3 DNA: TGTGCCAGCAGCCCAGCGGGGGTGAACACCGGGGAGCTGTTTTTT; CDR3 protein: CASSPAGVNTGELFF
J gene: TRBJ1-3; clone size: -; D gene: -; V gene: TRBV6-6; CDR3 DNA: TGTGCCAGCAGTTATGCGGGTTCTGGAAACACCATATATTTT; CDR3 protein: CASSYAGSGNTIYF
J gene: TRBJ1-1; clone size: -; D gene: -; V gene: TRBV20-1; CDR3 DNA: TGCAGTGCTAGTGTCAGGGAAACTGAAGCTTTCTTT; CDR3 protein: CSASVRETEAFF
J gene: TRBJ1-5; clone size: -; D gene: TRBD1; V gene: TRBV19; CDR3 DNA: TGTGCCAGCCGTTCGGACAGGACTAATCAGCCCCAGCATTTT; CDR3 protein: CASRSDRTNQPQHF
J gene: TRBJ1-6; clone size: -; D gene: -; V gene: TRBV5-8; CDR3 DNA: TGTGCCAGCAGCTTGGCAGGTACTCGATGGAATTCACCCCTCCACTTT; CDR3 protein: CASSLAGTRWNSPLHF
J gene: TRBJ1-5; clone size: -; D gene: -; V gene: TRBV4-1; CDR3 DNA: TGCGCCAGCAGCCAAATAGGGGACAAGAGCAATCAGCCCCAGCATTTT; CDR3 protein: CASSQIGDKSNQPQHF
J gene: TRBJ2-3; clone size: -; D gene: TRBD1; V gene: TRBV7-9; CDR3 DNA: TGTGCCAGCAGCTCAGCAGGGGGCGAGGGCACAGATACGCAGTATTTT; CDR3 protein: CASSSAGGEGTDTQYF
J gene: TRBJ1-5; clone size: -; D gene: -; V gene: TRBV30; CDR3 DNA: TGTGCCTGGAGTGTCCAGTTTCAGCCCCAGCATTTT; CDR3 protein: CAWSVQFQPQHF
J gene: TRBJ1-6; clone size: -; D gene: -; V gene: TRBV25-1; CDR3 DNA: TGTGCCAGCAGTGATCGCGCCCTGAGAGGGCGCCATTCACCCCTCCACTTT; CDR3 protein: CASSDRALRGRHSPLHF
J gene: TRBJ2-2; clone size: -; D gene: TRBD2; V gene: TRBV4-1; CDR3 DNA: TGCGCCAGCAGCCAAGACACAGCGGGGGGGTCCACCGGGGAGCTGTTTTTT; CDR3 protein: CASSQDTAGGSTGELFF
J gene: TRBJ1-5; clone size: -; D gene: TRBD1; V gene: TRBV28; CDR3 DNA: TGTGCCAGCAGTTTATCCCAGGGGGCTCTTAATCAGCCCCAGCATTTT; CDR3 protein: CASSLSQGALNQPQHF
J gene: TRBJ1-3; clone size: -; D gene: TRBD1; V gene: TRBV20-1; CDR3 DNA: TGCAGTGCTAGTATATCCAGGGGGCTTGGAAACACCATATATTTT; CDR3 protein: CSASISRGLGNTIYF
J gene: TRBJ1-5; clone size: -; D gene: TRBD1; V gene: TRBV19; CDR3 DNA: TGTGCCACCACAGGGGGAAATCAGCCCCAGCATTTT; CDR3 protein: CATTGGNQPQHF
J gene: TRBJ1-4; clone size: -; D gene: -; V gene: TRBV7-6; CDR3 DNA: TGTGCCAGCAGCTTAGCCAGGGATAGATATGAAAAACTGTTTTTT; CDR3 protein: CASSLARDRYEKLFF
J gene: TRBJ2-1; clone size: -; D gene: TRBD1; V gene: TRBV19; CDR3 DNA: TGTGCCAGTAGTATAACAGGGGGCGCGGTAAATGAGCAGTTCTTC; CDR3 protein: CASSITGGAVNEQFF
J gene: TRBJ1-1; clone size: -; D gene: -; V gene: TRBV25-1; CDR3 DNA: TGTGCCAGCATTCGAGGTCGTAGTGAAGCTTTCTTT; CDR3 protein: CASIRGRSEAFF
J gene: TRBJ2-3; clone size: -; D gene: -; V gene: TRBV2; CDR3 DNA: TGTGCCAGCAGTCCCTGGACAGTTACAGATACGCAGTATTTT; CDR3 protein: CASSPWTVTDTQYF
J gene: TRBJ2-7; clone size: -; D gene: TRBD1; V gene: TRBV24-1; CDR3 DNA: TGTGCCACCAGTGACGGACAGGGTAAAACCTACGAGCAGTACTTC; CDR3 protein: CATSDGQGKTYEQYF
J gene: TRBJ1-3; clone size: -; D gene: TRBD1; V gene: TRBV5-1; CDR3 DNA: TGCGCCAGCAGCTCTACCGGGACAGGGGGTTTCGGCTCTGGAAACACCATATATTTT; CDR3 protein: CASSSTGTGGFGSGNTIYF
J gene: TRBJ1-2; clone size: -; D gene: -; V gene: TRBV20-1; CDR3 DNA: TGCAGTGCTAGAGTTTTGGCTGGCTACACCTTC; CDR3 protein: CSARVLAGYTF
J gene: TRBJ2-1; clone size: -; D gene: TRBD1; V gene: TRBV14; CDR3 DNA: TGTGCCAGCAGCCTTCGGGGGACAGGGAGACGCAATGAGCAGTTCTTC; CDR3 protein: CASSLRGTGRRNEQFF
J gene: TRBJ2-2; clone size: -; D gene: TRBD2; V gene: TRBV4-2; CDR3 DNA: TGTGCCAGCAGCCAAGTCCTAGCGGGGGGGCTAGTTAACACCGGGGAGCTGTTTTTT; CDR3 protein: CASSQVLAGGLVNTGELFF
J gene: TRBJ2-3; clone size: -; D gene: TRBD2; V gene: TRBV5-1; CDR3 DNA: TGCGCCAGCAGCCCGGGGCGGGGGGGGGATACGCAGTATTTT; CDR3 protein: CASSPGRGGDTQYF
J gene: TRBJ2-1; clone size: -; D gene: TRBD1; V gene: TRBV27; CDR3 DNA: TGTGCCAGCAGAGTCTTCGGGACAGCATTCTACAATGAGCAGTTCTTC; CDR3 protein: CASRVFGTAFYNEQFF
J gene: TRBJ2-5; clone size: -; D gene: -; V gene: TRBV5-1; CDR3 DNA: TGCGCCAGCAGCTTGGGACAGAGCAAAGAGACCCAGTACTTC; CDR3 protein: CASSLGQSKETQYF
J gene: TRBJ1-6; clone size: -; D gene: TRBD1; V gene: TRBV19; CDR3 DNA: TGTGCCAGTACCATAACGGACAGGGCGGGAAGGCGCAGGGATTCACCCCTCCACTTT; CDR3 protein: CASTITDRAGRRRDSPLHF
J gene: TRBJ2-1; clone size: -; D gene: -; V gene: TRBV6-5; CDR3 DNA: TGTGCCAGCAGTTACTCGGGGGCAAGGATAAATGAGCAGTTCTTC; CDR3 protein: CASSYSGARINEQFF
J gene: TRBJ1-2; clone size: -; D gene: TRBD1; V gene: TRBV9; CDR3 DNA: TGTGCCAGCAGCGTAGCCGGACAGGGGTTCGAGGGCTACACCTTC; CDR3 protein: CASSVAGQGFEGYTF
J gene: TRBJ2-1; clone size: -; D gene: -; V gene: TRBV2; CDR3 DNA: TGTGCCAGCAGTACCCCCTTGGGCAGAAATGAGCAGTTCTTC; CDR3 protein: CASSTPLGRNEQFF
J gene: TRBJ2-7; clone size: -; D gene: -; V gene: TRBV2; CDR3 DNA: TGTGCCAGCAAGGACAGTCCCTACGAGCAGTACTTC; CDR3 protein: CASKDSPYEQYF
J gene: TRBJ2-7; clone size: -; D gene: -; V gene: TRBV5-4; CDR3 DNA: TGTGCCAGCAGCGCCGGAGTTGGTACCTACGAGCAGTACTTC; CDR3 protein: CASSAGVGTYEQYF
J gene: TRBJ2-7; clone size: -; D gene: -; V gene: TRBV9; CDR3 DNA: TGTGCCAGCACACCCGGGGAACCCTGGGACGAGCAGTACTTC; CDR3 protein: CASTPGEPWDEQYF
J gene: TRBJ2-3; clone size: -; D gene: TRBD2; V gene: TRBV2; CDR3 DNA: TGTGCCAGCAGGGGCAACGGGGGGAGCACAGATACGCAGTATTTT; CDR3 protein: CASRGNGGSTDTQYF
J gene: TRBJ2-7; clone size: -; D gene: -; V gene: TRBV5-1; CDR3 DNA: TGCGCCAGCAGCTTAGGAGGTGGGCGCGCCTACGAGCAGTACTTC; CDR3 protein: CASSLGGGRAYEQYF
J gene: TRBJ2-3; clone size: once; D gene: -; V gene: TRBV9; CDR3 DNA: TGTGCCAGCAGCGCCGCGGTCGGCCGCACAGATACGCAGTATTTT; CDR3 protein: CASSAAVGRTDTQYF
J gene: TRBJ2-2; clone size: -; D gene: -; V gene: TRBV27; CDR3 DNA: TGTGCCAGCAGTTTTACTACCGGGGAGCTGTTTTTT; CDR3 protein: CASSFTTGELFF
J gene: TRBJ1-1; clone size: -; D gene: TRBD1; V gene: TRBV10-3; CDR3 DNA: TGTGCCATCAGTGAGACAGGGGGCAAAGGCACTGAAGCTTTCTTT; CDR3 protein: CAISETGGKGTEAFF
J gene: TRBJ2-5; clone size: -; D gene: -; V gene: TRBV3-1/TRBV3-2; CDR3 DNA: TGTGCCAGCAGCCAATCCTACTTAGAGACCCAGTACTTC; CDR3 protein: CASSQSYLETQYF
J gene: TRBJ2-7; clone size: -; D gene: TRBD2; V gene: TRBV4-1; CDR3 DNA: TGCGCCAGCAGCCCCGGACTAGTCTTTGGCAACCGCGAGCAGTACTTC; CDR3 protein: CASSPGLVFGNREQYF
J gene: TRBJ1-6; clone size: few; D gene: -; V gene: TRBV11-2; CDR3 DNA: TGTGCCAGCAGCTTTCTGTGGGCTGGATCACCCCTCCACTTT; CDR3 protein: CASSFLWAGSPLHF
J gene: TRBJ1-6; clone size: -; D gene: -; V gene: TRBV9; CDR3 DNA: TGTGCCAGCAGCGTAGCTACGGGTTCACCCCTCCACTTT; CDR3 protein: CASSVATGSPLHF
J gene: TRBJ1-1; clone size: -; D gene: -; V gene: TRBV12-5; CDR3 DNA: TGTGCTAGTGGTTTGGTACTCGGACAGTATTCGTTCTTATTTGAAGCTTTCTTT; CDR3 protein: CASGLVLGQYSFLFEAFF
J gene: TRBJ2-2; clone size: -; D gene: TRBD1; V gene: TRBV13; CDR3 DNA: TGTGCCAGCAGACCTACAGGGGTTCGGACCACCGGGGAGCTGTTTTTT; CDR3 protein: CASRPTGVRTTGELFF
J gene: TRBJ2-1; clone size: -; D gene: -; V gene: TRBV7-3; CDR3 DNA: TGTGCCAGCAGCTTAAATGGGGGGTCTTCCTACAATGAGCAGTTCTTC; CDR3 protein: CASSLNGGSSYNEQFF
J gene: TRBJ2-1; clone size: -; D gene: TRBD1; V gene: TRBV27; CDR3 DNA: TGTGCCAGCAGTAGGACAGGGGGCTCCTACAATGAGCAGTTCTTC; CDR3 protein: CASSRTGGSYNEQFF
J gene: TRBJ2-2; clone size: -; D gene: TRBD1; V gene: TRBV10-3; CDR3 DNA: TGTGCCATCAATGTGGCAGGGGGCACCGGGGAGCTGTTTTTT; CDR3 protein: CAINVAGGTGELFF
J gene: TRBJ1-5; clone size: -; D gene: -; V gene: TRBV5-6; CDR3 DNA: TGTGCCAGCAGCTGGGGTACAGGAAACAATCAGCCCCAGCATTTT; CDR3 protein: CASSWGTGNNQPQHF
J gene: TRBJ2-5; clone size: -; D gene: TRBD1; V gene: TRBV4-2; CDR3 DNA: TGTGCCACGGAACCAGTAGACAGGGAAGGAAGAGAGACCCAGTACTTC; CDR3 protein: CATEPVDREGRETQYF
J gene: TRBJ1-6; clone size: -; D gene: -; V gene: TRBV30; CDR3 DNA: TGTGCCTGGAGTGCAACGACAGGCTCGGCCCTCCACTTT; CDR3 protein: CAWSATTGSALHF
J gene: TRBJ1-2; clone size: -; D gene: -; V gene: TRBV29-1; CDR3 DNA: TGCAGCGGCGGGACGAACTATGGCTACACCTTC; CDR3 protein: CSGGTNYGYTF